This TCR beta chain was sequenced during a study of response to subunit inactivated influenza vaccine. TCRdb recomputed calls from the RT-PCR reads with MiXCR, one row per CDR3 protein. Among 500,000 to 600,000 distinct CDR3 sequences listed, about 15% were seen once. V was clipped by 5 bases and J by 0 bases, with 11 bases between them. The CDR3 spans 14 residues. Looked up from germline, CDR1 is DFQATT and CDR2 is SNEGSKA (reference sequence). This TCR derives from a man in his fifties or sixties who received an inactivated influenza vaccine. Sequenced material: CD4+ T cells sorted from PBMCs, taken less than 25 months after vaccination. J is TRBJ2-4 and V is TRBV20-1; no clear D. CDR3 residues: CSAPPGLAKNIQYF. The CDR3 DNA reads TGCAGTGCTCCACCTGGTTTAGCCAAAAACATTCAGTACTTC.